The 3 T cell receptor beta chains listed next were all sequenced from one sample in a study of blood T cell repertoires in COVID-19 (TCRdb year 2020). Library construction relied on the immunoSEQ multiplex PCR assay. The immuneACCESS repertoire file appears here via TCRdb, limited to in-frame rearrangements. These files lack a portion of the clones; in checked studies, under half of the deficit traces to unresolved V genes, and the cause of the others is not known. The sample has tens of thousands of clones on record, approximately 89% of them singletons. Under 8% of the sample is in the top ten clones. What was sequenced was peripheral blood. The receptors originated from a man aged 50 or older with acute or convalescent COVID-19.

V usage is TRBV5-1 and J usage is TRBJ2-1; maybe TRBD2 (6 bases). The CDR3 consists of 15 residues. V gave up 0 bases and J gave up 6 bases, with 13 bases separating them. Germline CDR1 SGHRS, CDR2 YFSETQ. CDR3 nucleotides: TGCGCCAGCAGCTTGGGGGAGGAGGTGGGCAATGAGCAGTTCTTC. Translated, it gives CASSLGEEVGNEQFF.

The chain uses TRBV7-8 and TRBJ2-7, with a weak D call TRBD2 (7 bases). Germline-derived CDR1 and CDR2 are SGHVS and FQNEAQ. With 1 base removed from V and 6 bases from J, the gap between germline ends came to 16 bases. CDR3 size: 15 residues. For the CDR3, the DNA is TGTGCCAGCAGCTTAGAAGGGGGGGCCCGACGCGAGCAGTACTTC. Translation gives CASSLEGGARREQYF.

The V call is TRBV18, the J call TRBJ1-5; D ambiguous. In germline, CDR1 is KGHSH, CDR2 LQKENI. Trimming removed 3 bases from V and 6 bases from J, with 9 bases in between. The CDR3 consists of 13 residues. The CDR3 DNA is TGTGCCAGCTCACCCTTGGAGGGTCAGCCCCAGCATTTT. Translation gives CASSPLEGQPQHF.